Detailed here is one T cell receptor beta chain. The data derive from a study of OX40 agonist ivuxolimab in advanced cancers. The CDR3 covers 15 residues. Germline CDR1 and CDR2: KGHSH and LQKENI. Trimming took 3 bases from V and 0 from J, leaving 8 bases between them. Produced via immunoSEQ multiplex PCR; TCRdb's table is partial and in-frame only. This table has around 38,000 clones, nearly 85% appearing once. This sequence was found in an adult with an advanced solid tumor such as melanoma, head and neck, liver or kidney cancer. Source: CD4+ or CD8+ T cells sorted from blood, taken in a trial of the OX40 agonist ivuxolimab. The rearrangement links TRBV18 to TRBJ1-4; D not certain. The CDR3 region has the DNA TGTGCCAGCTCACCCGGGCTACCAACTAATGAAAAACTGTTTTTT. As protein: CASSPGLPTNEKLFF. Together with reference TRBV18 and TRBJ1-4, the CDR3 gives the full variable domain: NAGVMQNPRHLVRRRGQEARLRCSPMKGHSHVYWYRQLPEEGLKFMVYLQKENIIDESGMPKERFSAEFPKEGPSILRIQQVVRGDSAAYFCASSPGLPTNEKLFFGSGTQLSVL.